The next 26 T cell receptor beta chains were all read from a single sample in a study of blood T cells in healthy people across ages. Next came a second PCR, run for about 6 to 11 cycles, which used a sample-barcoded 5' primer along with a J-beta primer mix. Each CDR3 protein is one row after TCRdb ran MiXCR on the 5' RACE reads. The table records some 640,000 distinct CDR3 sequences, 25% to 30% of them present only once. Sequenced: blood. The receptors originated from an elderly woman in good health.

This clonotype was picked up many times. The chain recombines TRBV20-1 with TRBJ2-7, with D unclear. The CDR3 covers 13 residues. Germline loops: CDR1 DFQATT, CDR2 SNEGSKA (reference sequence). V lost 4 bases and J 3 bases, leaving 13 bases between the germline ends. This CDR3 reads CSAIEQSGYEQYF. The CDR3 DNA reads as TGCAGTGCTATCGAACAGTCGGGCTACGAGCAGTACTTC.

The chain recombines TRBV7-2 with TRBJ1-6; the D gene is possibly TRBD1 (6 bases). CDR3 length: 16 residues. Germline V gene data show CDR1 as SGHTA and CDR2 as FQGNSA. V lost 1 base and J 9 bases, leaving 16 bases between the germline ends. The CDR3: CASSLETGQFRSPLHF. In nucleotides, the CDR3 is TGTGCCAGCAGCTTAGAGACAGGCCAGTTCCGTTCACCCCTCCACTTT.

Ten or more counts support this clonotype. This chain uses TRBV4-3 with TRBJ1-2; D gene unclear. Germline CDR1 LGHNA, CDR2 YSLEER. V was pared by 0 bases and J by 8 bases, with 13 bases between. There are 14 residues in the CDR3. CDR3 in amino acids: CASSQDHITGGYTF. CDR3 nucleotide sequence: TGCGCCAGCAGCCAAGACCACATCACGGGAGGCTACACCTTC.

The table lists this clonotype with many counts. J is TRBJ2-1 and V is TRBV6-1; 7 nucleotides match TRBD1. V shed 5 bases, J shed 7 bases, and the junction held 5 bases outside the gene matches. CDR1 MNHNS and CDR2 SASEGT come from the germline V gene. The CDR3 is 13 residues long. The CDR3 loop reads CASSLTGLNEQFF. As DNA, the CDR3 is TGTGCCAGCAGTCTGACAGGGTTGAATGAGCAGTTCTTC.

This clonotype was observed a few times. The V call is TRBV27, the J call TRBJ1-1; D remains ambiguous. The CDR3 is made up of 15 amino acids. V was cut by 3 bases and J by 4 bases, with 15 bases left in between. From germline, CDR1 is MNHEY and CDR2 SMNVEV (reference sequence). Here the CDR3 DNA reads TGTGCCAGCAGTTTCTCTGAGGATATAGGCACTGAAGCTTTCTTT. Translating it yields CASSFSEDIGTEAFF.

This clonotype was seen only a few times. The rearrangement uses TRBV5-6 and TRBJ1-2, with 7 nucleotides matching TRBD1. This CDR3 is built from 15 residues. The V gene's germline CDR1 is SGHDT and CDR2 YYEEEE. After removal of 1 base from V and 4 bases from J, the junction contained 7 bases not matched to a gene. The CDR3 reads CASSLTTGLSYGYTF. The CDR3 DNA is TGTGCCAGCAGCTTGACGACAGGGCTAAGCTATGGCTACACCTTC.

A few counts support this clonotype. A much more abundant neighbour one base away suggests this may be a read error. The chain is built from TRBV4-1 and TRBJ2-1; 9 bases map to TRBD1. Germline V CDR1 and CDR2: MGHRA, YSYEKL. The CDR3 totals 16 residues. V dropped 0 bases and J dropped 15; count of bases not matched to a gene: 15. In DNA, the CDR3 is TGCGCCAGCAGCCAAGATGAGACAGGGGGGCTAAGTCACGGGTTCTTC. It yields the protein CASSQDETGGLSHGFF.

This clonotype was counted at least ten times. This sequence joins TRBV7-9 and TRBJ2-7; the match to TRBD1 covers 7 bases. Trimming at V came to 4 bases and at J to 1 base, leaving 10 bases not matched to a gene. The CDR3 totals 16 residues. CDR1 and CDR2 from the germline V gene are SEHNR and FQNEAQ (reference sequence). The CDR3 region has the DNA TGTGCCAGCAGCTCCCACAGGGGCGCACCATCCTACGAGCAGTACTTC. Protein sequence: CASSSHRGAPSYEQYF.

This clonotype is a singleton in its sample. V usage is TRBV29-1 and J usage is TRBJ2-1; possible D gene TRBD1, 6 bases. V lost 5 bases to trimming and J lost 7 bases, with 18 bases between them. The V gene's germline CDR1 is SQVTM and CDR2 ANQGSEA. CDR3 length equals 14 residues. The CDR3 reads CSVSPRGSANEQFF. For the CDR3, the DNA is TGCAGCGTTTCCCCCAGGGGTTCAGCTAATGAGCAGTTCTTC.

In its sample, this clonotype was seen many times. The chain uses TRBV4-3 and TRBJ2-3; TRBD2 matches at 13 bases. The germline CDR1 and CDR2 sequences are LGHNA and YSLEER. The CDR3 has 16 amino acids. The ends lost 8 bases at V and 3 bases at J; junction bases unmatched: 8. CDR3 amino acids: CASGKGTSGDTDTQYF. The CDR3 nucleotides read TGCGCCAGCGGCAAGGGGACTAGCGGGGATACAGATACGCAGTATTTT.

This chain uses TRBV6-6 with TRBJ2-5, with D perhaps given as TRBD1 or TRBD2 (6 bases each). V shed 2 bases and J shed 4 bases, with 11 bases lying between them. This CDR3 is 14 amino acids long. The V gene's germline CDR1 is MNHNY and CDR2 SVGAGI (reference sequence). CDR3 bases: TGTGCCAGCAGTTACCTGGGGGGCCCAGAGACCCAGTACTTC. This translates into CASSYLGGPETQYF.

There are many counts of this clonotype. This sequence joins TRBV5-1 and TRBJ1-2; weak D call: TRBD1 (5 bases). There are 12 residues in the CDR3. The germline V gene has CDR1 SGHRS and CDR2 YFSETQ. Deletions cut 3 bases from V and 3 bases from J, with 6 bases between. In DNA form, the CDR3 reads TGCGCCAGCAGCTGGGGGGACTATGGCTACACCTTC. Translating it yields CASSWGDYGYTF.

This clonotype turned up a few times. This may arise from a read error, as a much more abundant clone is one base away. The chain recombines TRBV20-1 with TRBJ2-5; D tentatively fits TRBD1 or TRBD2 (6 bases each). The CDR3 is 18 amino acids. The V and J ends lost 3 bases and 9 bases respectively, with 32 bases between them. CDR1 is DFQATT and CDR2 is SNEGSKA in the germline V gene (reference sequence). The CDR3 region is CSARDQAWRWGAGYSQYF. In nucleotides, the CDR3 is TGCAGTGCTAGGGATCAGGCTTGGAGGTGGGGGGCCGGGTATTCCCAGTACTTC.

This clonotype was detected only a few times. At one boundary the junction diverges from the germline segment, which might be a read error. The V call is TRBV5-1, the J call TRBJ1-1, with 7 positions matching TRBD1. The CDR3 runs to 14 residues. Per the germline V gene, CDR1 is SGHRS and CDR2 is YFSETQ. CDR3: CASSRQGTNTEAFF. The CDR3 bases are TGTGCCAGCAGTAGACAGGGCACGAACACTGAAGCTTTCTTT.

In this sample, this clonotype turned up many times. The V and J genes are TRBV4-2 and TRBJ1-5; 10 bases agree with TRBD1. With 3 bases clipped from V and 6 bases from J, the junction kept 8 bases outside the gene matches. Per germline, CDR1 LGHNA and CDR2 YNFKEQ. CDR3 length: 16 amino acids. The CDR3: CASSHGGQGEAQPQHF. DNA of the CDR3: TGTGCCAGCAGCCACGGAGGACAGGGGGAGGCTCAGCCCCAGCATTTT.

This clonotype was observed at least ten times. The V gene is TRBV20-1, the J gene TRBJ1-5; unclear D gene. V was trimmed by 0 bases and J by 1 base, leaving 10 bases between them. CDR1 and CDR2 (germline): DFQATT, SNEGSKA (reference sequence). CDR3 length equals 15 residues. The CDR3 protein is CSAREAGRSNQPQHF. The CDR3 DNA reads TGCAGTGCTAGAGAAGCGGGTAGGAGCAATCAGCCCCAGCATTTT.

This clonotype has a count of ten or more. The chain joins TRBV3-1 to TRBJ2-5; 10 positions match TRBD2. The CDR3 runs 17 residues. The germline CDR1 and CDR2 sequences are LGHDT and YNNKEL (reference sequence). V trimming: 2 bases; J trimming: 5 bases; junction bases outside the gene matches: 11. CDR3 nucleotides: TGTGCCAGCAGCCAAACCGGGACTAGCGTCGTTCCGGAGACCCAGTACTTC. It is translated as CASSQTGTSVVPETQYF.

As to this clonotype: A much more abundant neighbour one base away suggests this may be a read error. V is TRBV7-2 and J is TRBJ1-2; 7 bases fit TRBD1. The V and J ends lost 3 bases and 10 bases, in that order; junction bases with no gene match: 11. Germline V gene sequence: CDR1 SGHTA, CDR2 FQGNSA. The CDR3 has 14 residues. CDR3 region: CASSLSGDREVYTF. The CDR3 DNA sequence: TGTGCCAGCAGCTTGTCGGGTGACAGGGAAGTCTACACCTTC.

The rearrangement joins TRBV4-1 to TRBJ1-1, with D unclear. In germline, CDR1 is MGHRA, CDR2 YSYEKL. Trimming cost V 4 bases and J 3 bases, with 9 bases left between them. This CDR3 is 13 amino acids long. The chain's CDR3 is CASSPHGDTEAFF. The CDR3 bases are TGCGCCAGCAGCCCTCACGGGGACACTGAAGCTTTCTTT.

There are many counts of this clonotype. The CDR3 nucleotides read TGCAGTGCTAGAGACTCTAGCGGGGGGGCCTGGGGTGAGCAGTTCTTC. Its translation is CSARDSSGGAWGEQFF. The chain links TRBV20-1 to TRBJ2-1; 12 nucleotides align to TRBD2. The trim removed 0 bases at V and 9 bases at J, leaving 9 bases unmatched. Germline loops: CDR1 DFQATT, CDR2 SNEGSKA (reference sequence). The CDR3 runs to 16 residues.

In this sample, this clonotype turned up a few times. This may be a read error: a much more frequent sequence differs by one nucleotide. The chain carries TRBV12-3 or TRBV12-4 and TRBJ2-1; TRBD2 agrees at 9 bases. CDR3 length: 14 amino acids. V lost 1 base and J lost 15; bases outside the gene matches: 10. In nucleotides, the CDR3 is TGTGCCAGCAGTTTAGTCGTGTTAGCGGGGGACACGTTCTTC. This codes for CASSLVVLAGDTFF.

About this clonotype itself: With a much larger clone just one base away, this may be a read error. The chain combines TRBV12-3 or TRBV12-4 with TRBJ2-5; 10 bases line up with TRBD2. The CDR3 contains 13 residues. V lost 5 bases to trimming and J lost 11 bases; unmatched junction nucleotides: 8. CDR3 protein: CASSSGGASEQYF. The CDR3 coding sequence is TGTGCCAGCAGTAGCGGGGGGGCTAGTGAGCAGTACTTC.

This clonotype has just a few counts. This may be a read error: a much more frequent sequence differs by one nucleotide. The V gene is TRBV20-1, the J gene TRBJ2-7; D is perhaps TRBD1 (8 bases). Germline CDR1 and CDR2: DFQATT and SNEGSKA (reference sequence). The ends were cut back, 1 base at V and 6 bases at J, with 19 bases in the middle. The CDR3 length is 15 residues. CDR3 protein: CSARAMDRAGAEQYF. The DNA for the CDR3 is TGCAGTGCTAGAGCCATGGACAGGGCGGGAGCCGAGCAGTACTTC.

The V call is TRBV6-1, the J call TRBJ1-6; weak D call: TRBD1 (5 bases). The germline CDR1 and CDR2 sequences are MNHNS and SASEGT. CDR3 size: 13 residues. The V end was cut by 8 bases, the J end by 7 bases, with 12 bases between. The CDR3 is CASGGASNSPLHF. For the CDR3, the DNA is TGTGCCAGCGGAGGGGCCTCAAATTCACCCCTCCACTTT.

This clonotype was recorded many times. This chain connects TRBV12-3 or TRBV12-4 to TRBJ2-5, with D hard to call. This CDR3 contains 13 residues. Between the trimmed V and J ends, which lost 2 bases and 3 bases, there was a span of 7 bases. CDR3 sequence reads: CASSLNRKETQYF. CDR3 nucleotides: TGTGCCAGCAGTTTAAACAGAAAAGAGACCCAGTACTTC.

This clonotype was seen at least ten times. The chain uses TRBV11-2 and TRBJ2-3; D is perhaps TRBD1 (7 bases). V was trimmed by 8 bases and J by 0 bases, leaving 12 bases between them. The CDR3 loop spans 14 amino acids. Per germline, CDR1 SGHAT and CDR2 FQNNGV. CDR3 protein: CASARGASTDTQYF. The CDR3 nucleotides read TGTGCCAGCGCCAGGGGGGCAAGCACAGATACGCAGTATTTT.